Sequencing of this T cell receptor beta chain was carried out in a study of T cell repertoires in cytomegalovirus infection. In the study overall: Used in the study were CMV epitopes, some recently identified and HLA-C-restricted, others well-studied and HLA-B-restricted. Overall study results and limits: Identification of carriers of CMV plus the relevant HLA was achieved through cumulative public TCR beta family frequency. HLA-C-restricted TCR beta clonotypes specific for CMV led the ex vivo response.

TCRdb analysed the reads with MiXCR anew, one entry per CDR3 protein. This sample has about 770,000 distinct CDR3 sequences, with 25% to 30% found just once. Comment on this clonotype: The antigen remains unidentified.

Trimming left V 6 bases short and J 5 bases short, with 10 bases between. CDR1 is SQVTM, CDR2 ANQGSEA, per germline. The CDR3 has 12 amino acids. This clonotype originated in a human donor in good health (CMV status not recorded). Some clones in this sample may be carry-over from other donors' samples. The chain joins TRBV29-1 to TRBJ2-2; perhaps TRBD1 as D (6 bases). Sequencing was performed on cultured CD8+ T cells from PBMCs, taken from culture after CMV antigen stimulation. The CDR3 DNA is TGCAGCGTCTACAGGGAAACCGGGGAGCTGTTTTTT. It codes for CSVYRETGELFF.